Listed below are T cell receptor beta chains from one sample, sequenced in a study of cytomegalovirus exposure and HLA in healthy donors. Sequenced by immunoSEQ multiplex PCR; TCRdb stores in-frame clones only, minus some. The table shows 150,000 to 200,000 clones, with around four fifths occurring only once. Sequenced input: PBMCs. The origin of the receptors is a woman aged 30 to 39 in good health and CMV-seronegative. Each CDR3 is given with its conserved first and last residue. The D gene is left open where the match is weak. Only part of the rows carry a size: once, few, many, or a class if the clone is expanded.

19	TRBD2	TRBJ2-5	.	TRBV5-1	CASSLARSSGGELQETQYF	TGCGCCAGCAGCTTGGCCAGGTCTAGCGGGGGAGAACTCCAAGAGACCCAGTACTTC
15	TRBD1	TRBJ1-1	once	TRBV6-1	CASNGDRGSGTEAFF	TGTGCCAGCAACGGGGACAGGGGTAGTGGGACTGAAGCTTTCTTT
16	TRBD2	TRBJ2-1	.	TRBV27	CASSPYPSGAINEQFF	TGTGCCAGCAGCCCCTACCCTAGCGGGGCCATCAATGAGCAGTTCTTC
15	.	TRBJ2-4	.	TRBV5-1	CASSLGAGAKNIQYF	TGCGCCAGCAGCCTGGGGGCAGGAGCCAAAAACATTCAGTACTTC
14	.	TRBJ2-3	.	TRBV5-4	CASSLREGADTQYF	TGTGCCAGCAGCTTGAGAGAGGGGGCAGATACGCAGTATTTT
13	.	TRBJ2-1	few	TRBV18	CASSLRTGYEQFF	TGTGCCAGCTCACTTCGGACGGGGTATGAGCAGTTCTTC
17	TRBD1	TRBJ1-5	.	TRBV30	CAWSSRTGAGGNQPQHF	TGTGCCTGGAGTTCACGGACAGGCGCTGGTGGAAATCAGCCCCAGCATTTT
12	.	TRBJ2-5	.	TRBV7-6	CASSLPGETQYF	TGTGCCAGCAGCTTGCCGGGTGAGACCCAGTACTTC
17	TRBD2	TRBJ2-1	once	TRBV10-3	CATMLGRLAGVNNEQFF	TGTGCCACCATGTTAGGGAGACTAGCGGGGGTGAACAATGAGCAGTTCTTC
14	.	TRBJ1-5	.	TRBV5-4	CASSLDGSTTLQHF	TGTGCCAGCAGCTTGGATGGATCGACTACTCTTCAGCATTTT
15	TRBD2	TRBJ2-3	.	TRBV5-1	CASSGSGRSTDTQYF	TGCGCCAGCAGCGGTAGCGGGAGATCCACAGATACGCAGTATTTT
13	TRBD1	TRBJ1-6	.	TRBV2	CASSAGGNSPLHF	TGTGCCAGCAGTGCAGGGGGCAATTCACCCCTCCACTTT
16	.	TRBJ1-3	.	TRBV5-6	CASSLTGASSGNTIYF	TGTGCCAGCAGCTTGACAGGCGCTAGCTCTGGAAACACCATATATTTT
14	.	TRBJ1-1	once	TRBV19	CASSTRGLNTEAFF	TGTGCCAGTAGTACTCGAGGACTAAACACTGAAGCTTTCTTT
15	.	TRBJ2-2	few	TRBV6-6	CASSRPGVNTGELFF	TGTGCCAGCAGTAGACCGGGGGTCAACACCGGGGAGCTGTTTTTT
11	.	TRBJ2-7	.	TRBV2	CASSVQGEQYF	TGTGCCAGCAGTGTCCAGGGAGAGCAGTACTTC